This entry describes one T cell receptor beta chain. The antigen remains unidentified. These data originate in a study of OX40 agonist ivuxolimab in advanced cancers. Germline V CDR1 and CDR2: LNHDA, SQIVND (reference sequence). The CDR3 extends over 19 amino acids. J was trimmed by 5 bases and V by 1 base; bases with no gene match: 14. Study outcomes and limitations: Within 6 weeks, CD4+ and CD8+ blood T cells expanded clonally at 0.1 to 3.0 mg/kg.

Libraries were prepared by immunoSEQ multiplex PCR; TCRdb keeps only in-frame clonotypes and omits some of them. The sample carries around 80,000 clones, approximately 87% recorded once. Patients who had autoimmune disease history or got systemic immunosuppression were left out. This receptor was taken from an adult with an advanced solid tumor such as melanoma, head and neck, liver or kidney cancer. Sequences were derived from CD4+ or CD8+ T cells sorted from blood, sampled in a trial of the OX40 agonist ivuxolimab. The gene calls are TRBV19 and TRBJ2-2, with TRBD1 identical over 9 bases. CDR3 sequence: CASSIASITGTGRTGELFF. The DNA for the CDR3 is TGTGCCAGTAGTATAGCCTCGATCACCGGGACAGGGAGGACCGGGGAGCTGTTTTTT. Based on the CDR3 plus reference TRBV19 and TRBJ2-2, the full variable domain is DGGITQSPKYLFRKEGQNVTLSCEQNLNHDAMYWYRQDPGQGLRLIYYSQIVNDFQKGDIAEGYSVSREKKESFPLTVTSAQKNPTAFYLCASSIASITGTGRTGELFFGEGSRLTVL.